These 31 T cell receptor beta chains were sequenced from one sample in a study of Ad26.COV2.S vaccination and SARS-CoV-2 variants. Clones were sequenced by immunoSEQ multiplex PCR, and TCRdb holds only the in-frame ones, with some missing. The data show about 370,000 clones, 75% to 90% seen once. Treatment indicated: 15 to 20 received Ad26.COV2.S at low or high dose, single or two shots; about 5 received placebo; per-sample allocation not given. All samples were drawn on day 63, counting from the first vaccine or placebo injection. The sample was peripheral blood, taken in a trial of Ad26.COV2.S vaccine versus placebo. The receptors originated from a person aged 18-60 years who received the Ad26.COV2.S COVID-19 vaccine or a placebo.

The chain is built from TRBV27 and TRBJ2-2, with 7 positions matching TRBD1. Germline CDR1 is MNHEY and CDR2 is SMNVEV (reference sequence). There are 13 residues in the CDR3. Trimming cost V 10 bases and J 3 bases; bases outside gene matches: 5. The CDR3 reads CANRDSYTGELFF. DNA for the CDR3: TGTGCCAACCGGGACAGCTACACCGGGGAGCTGTTTTTT.

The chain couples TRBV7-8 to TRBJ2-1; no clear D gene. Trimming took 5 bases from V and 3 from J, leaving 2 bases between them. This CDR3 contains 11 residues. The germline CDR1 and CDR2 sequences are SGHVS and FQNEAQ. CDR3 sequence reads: CASSGYNEQFF. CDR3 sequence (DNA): TGTGCCAGCAGCGGCTACAATGAGCAGTTCTTC. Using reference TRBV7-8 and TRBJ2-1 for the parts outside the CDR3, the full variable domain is GAGVSQSPRYKVAKRGQDVALRCDPISGHVSLFWYQQALGQGPEFLTYFQNEAQLDKSGLPSDRFFAERPEGSVSTLKIQRTQQEDSAVYLCASSGYNEQFFGPGTRLTVL.

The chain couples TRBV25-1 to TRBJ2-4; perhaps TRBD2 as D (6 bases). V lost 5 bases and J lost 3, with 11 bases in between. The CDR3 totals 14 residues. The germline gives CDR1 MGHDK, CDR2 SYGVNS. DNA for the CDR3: TGTGCCAGCAGTCCGATGGGGGGCAAAAACATTCAGTACTTC. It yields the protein CASSPMGGKNIQYF.

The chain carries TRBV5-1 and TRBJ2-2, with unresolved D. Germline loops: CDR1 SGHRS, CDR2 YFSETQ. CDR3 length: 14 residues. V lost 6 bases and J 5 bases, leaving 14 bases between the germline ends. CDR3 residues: CASKVGVQTGELFF. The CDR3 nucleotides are TGCGCCAGCAAAGTCGGTGTACAGACCGGGGAGCTGTTTTTT. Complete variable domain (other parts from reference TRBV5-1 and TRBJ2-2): KAGVTQTPRYLIKTRGQQVTLSCSPISGHRSVSWYQQTPGQGLQFLFEYFSETQRNKGNFPGRFSGRQFSNSRSEMNVSTLELGDSALYLCASKVGVQTGELFFGEGSRLTVL.

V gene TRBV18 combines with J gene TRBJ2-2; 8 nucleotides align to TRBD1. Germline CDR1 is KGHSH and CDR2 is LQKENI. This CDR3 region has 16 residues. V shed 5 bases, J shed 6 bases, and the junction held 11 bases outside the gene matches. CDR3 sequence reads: CASSSQGAVSPGELFF. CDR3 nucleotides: TGTGCCAGCTCATCTCAGGGGGCAGTCAGTCCCGGGGAGCTGTTTTTT.

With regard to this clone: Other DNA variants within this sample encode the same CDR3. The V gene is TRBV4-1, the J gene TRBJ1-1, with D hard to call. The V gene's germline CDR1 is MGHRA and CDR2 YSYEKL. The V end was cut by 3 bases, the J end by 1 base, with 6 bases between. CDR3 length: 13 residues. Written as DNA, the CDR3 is TGCGCCAGCAGCCAGGGGAGGAACACTGAAGCTTTCTTT. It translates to CASSQGRNTEAFF.

In DNA, the CDR3 is TGCGCCAGCAGCTTGGTGGAAGATACGCAGTATTTT. Its protein product is CASSLVEDTQYF. V usage is TRBV5-1 and J usage is TRBJ2-3, with unresolved D. There are 12 residues in the CDR3. Germline V gene lookup returns CDR1 SGHRS and CDR2 YFSETQ. The germline V and J ends were trimmed by 0 bases and 5 bases, with 4 bases remaining between them.

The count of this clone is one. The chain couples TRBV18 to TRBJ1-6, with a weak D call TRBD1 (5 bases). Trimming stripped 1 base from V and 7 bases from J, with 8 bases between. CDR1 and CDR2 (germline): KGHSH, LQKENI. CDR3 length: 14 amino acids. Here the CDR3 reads CASSPQQGNSPLHF. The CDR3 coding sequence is TGTGCCAGCTCACCACAGCAGGGAAATTCACCCCTCCACTTT.

CDR3 region: CASSPEREGGETQYF. The DNA of the CDR3 is TGTGCCAGCAGCCCCGAACGGGAGGGTGGAGAGACCCAGTACTTC. The chain links TRBV7-2 to TRBJ2-5; 8 nucleotides line up with TRBD2. V lost 5 bases, J lost 4 bases, and 9 bases stayed unmatched. The CDR3 covers 15 residues. Germline loops: CDR1 SGHTA, CDR2 FQGNSA.

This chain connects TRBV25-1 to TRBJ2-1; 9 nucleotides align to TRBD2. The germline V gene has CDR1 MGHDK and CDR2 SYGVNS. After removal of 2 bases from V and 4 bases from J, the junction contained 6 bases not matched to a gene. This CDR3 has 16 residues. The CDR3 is CASSEPGGGAYNEQFF. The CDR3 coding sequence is TGTGCCAGCAGTGAACCCGGCGGGGGGGCTTACAATGAGCAGTTCTTC.

The CDR3 loop is CASSQNRASNSPLHF. The CDR3 region has the DNA TGTGCCAGCAGCCAAAACCGGGCCTCAAATTCACCCCTCCACTTT. The J gene is TRBJ1-6, the V gene TRBV3-1 (or the pseudogene TRBV3-2), with D uncertain. The V and J ends lost 2 bases and 7 bases respectively, with 12 bases between them. This CDR3 region has 15 residues. CDR1 LGHDT and CDR2 YNNKEL come from the germline V gene (reference sequence).

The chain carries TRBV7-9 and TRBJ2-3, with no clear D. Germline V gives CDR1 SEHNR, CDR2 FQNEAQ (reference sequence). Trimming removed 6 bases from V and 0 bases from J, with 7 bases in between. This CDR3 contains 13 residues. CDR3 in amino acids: CASSFPSTDTQYF. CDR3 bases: TGTGCCAGCAGTTTTCCTAGCACAGATACGCAGTATTTT.

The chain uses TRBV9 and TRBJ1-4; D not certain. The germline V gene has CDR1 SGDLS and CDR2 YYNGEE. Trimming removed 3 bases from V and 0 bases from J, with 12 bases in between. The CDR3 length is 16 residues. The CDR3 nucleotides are TGTGCCAGCAGCGGAGGGCACCTCGCAACTAATGAAAAACTGTTTTTT. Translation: CASSGGHLATNEKLFF.

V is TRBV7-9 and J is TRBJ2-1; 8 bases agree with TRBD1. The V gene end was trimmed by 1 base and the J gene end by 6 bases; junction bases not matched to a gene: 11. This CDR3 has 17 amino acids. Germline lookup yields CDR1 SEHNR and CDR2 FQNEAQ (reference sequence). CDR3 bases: TGTGCCAGCAGCTTAGGTCTTTCACAGGGGGACTCCAATGAGCAGTTCTTC. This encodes CASSLGLSQGDSNEQFF.

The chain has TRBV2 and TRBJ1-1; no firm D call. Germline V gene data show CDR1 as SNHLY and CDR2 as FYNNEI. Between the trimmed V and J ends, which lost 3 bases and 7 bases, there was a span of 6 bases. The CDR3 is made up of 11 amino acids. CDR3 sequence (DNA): TGTGCCAGCAGTGAGAGCATTGAAGCTTTCTTT. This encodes CASSESIEAFF.

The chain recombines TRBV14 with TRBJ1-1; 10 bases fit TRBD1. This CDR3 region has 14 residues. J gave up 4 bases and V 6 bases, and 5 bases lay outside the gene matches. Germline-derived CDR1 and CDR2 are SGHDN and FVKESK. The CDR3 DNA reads TGTGCCAGCAGGATGTGGACAGGGGGCACTGAAGCTTTCTTT. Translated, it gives CASRMWTGGTEAFF.

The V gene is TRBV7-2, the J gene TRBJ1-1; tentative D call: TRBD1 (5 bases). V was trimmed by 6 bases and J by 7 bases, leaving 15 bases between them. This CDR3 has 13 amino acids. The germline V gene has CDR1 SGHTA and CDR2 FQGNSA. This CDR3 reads CASSPLGPREAFF. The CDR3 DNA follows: TGTGCCAGCAGTCCTCTGGGACCCCGTGAAGCTTTCTTT.

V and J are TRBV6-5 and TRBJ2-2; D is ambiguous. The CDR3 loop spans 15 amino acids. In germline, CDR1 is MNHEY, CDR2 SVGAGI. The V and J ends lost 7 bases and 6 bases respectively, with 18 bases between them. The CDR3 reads CASTPEVREAGELFF. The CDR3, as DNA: TGTGCCAGCACCCCAGAGGTCCGTGAGGCCGGGGAGCTGTTTTTT.

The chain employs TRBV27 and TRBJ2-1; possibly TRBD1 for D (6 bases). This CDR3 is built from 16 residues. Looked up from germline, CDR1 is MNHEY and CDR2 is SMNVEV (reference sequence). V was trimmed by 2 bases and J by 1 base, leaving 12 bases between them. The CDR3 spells CASSLPGTNSYNEQFF. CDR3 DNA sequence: TGTGCCAGCAGTTTACCCGGGACAAATTCCTACAATGAGCAGTTCTTC.

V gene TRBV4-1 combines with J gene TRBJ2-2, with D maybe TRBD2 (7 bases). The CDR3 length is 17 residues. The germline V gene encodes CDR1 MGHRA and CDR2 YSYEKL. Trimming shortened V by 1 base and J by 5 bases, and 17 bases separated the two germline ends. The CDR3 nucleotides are TGCGCCAGCAGCCAAGTACTTATGGGGAGGGGGACCGGGGAGCTGTTTTTT. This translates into CASSQVLMGRGTGELFF.

CDR3 amino acids: CASSSLGTVGYTF. DNA for the CDR3: TGTGCCAGCAGTTCACTCGGGACAGTAGGCTACACCTTC. The chain links TRBV27 to TRBJ1-2, with TRBD1 matching over 7 bases. The CDR3 has 13 amino acids. The V segment lost 4 bases and the J segment 8 bases; nucleotides outside the gene matches: 7. In germline, CDR1 is MNHEY, CDR2 SMNVEV (reference sequence).

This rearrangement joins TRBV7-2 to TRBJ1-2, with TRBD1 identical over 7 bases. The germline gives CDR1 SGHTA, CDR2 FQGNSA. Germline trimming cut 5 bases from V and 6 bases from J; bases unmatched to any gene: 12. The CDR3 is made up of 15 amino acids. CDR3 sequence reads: CASSRSPDQGDGYTF. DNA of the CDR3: TGTGCCAGCAGCCGCAGCCCAGACCAGGGGGATGGCTACACCTTC.

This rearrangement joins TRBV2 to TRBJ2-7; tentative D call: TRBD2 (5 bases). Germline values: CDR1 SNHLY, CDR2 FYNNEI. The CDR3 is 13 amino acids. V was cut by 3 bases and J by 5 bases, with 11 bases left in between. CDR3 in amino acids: CASSDIEGNEQYF. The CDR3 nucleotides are TGTGCCAGCAGTGATATTGAGGGTAACGAGCAGTACTTC.

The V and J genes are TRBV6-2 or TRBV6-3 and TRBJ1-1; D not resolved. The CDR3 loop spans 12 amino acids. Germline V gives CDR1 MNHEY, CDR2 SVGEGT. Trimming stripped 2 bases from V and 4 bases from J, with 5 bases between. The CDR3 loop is CASSYEVTEAFF. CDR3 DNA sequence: TGTGCCAGCAGTTACGAAGTCACTGAAGCTTTCTTT.

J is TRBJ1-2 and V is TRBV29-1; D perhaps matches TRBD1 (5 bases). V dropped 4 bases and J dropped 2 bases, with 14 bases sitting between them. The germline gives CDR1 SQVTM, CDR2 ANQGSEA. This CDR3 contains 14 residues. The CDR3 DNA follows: TGCAGCGTTGCGCAGGGTCAGTACAACTATGGCTACACCTTC. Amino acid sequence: CSVAQGQYNYGYTF.

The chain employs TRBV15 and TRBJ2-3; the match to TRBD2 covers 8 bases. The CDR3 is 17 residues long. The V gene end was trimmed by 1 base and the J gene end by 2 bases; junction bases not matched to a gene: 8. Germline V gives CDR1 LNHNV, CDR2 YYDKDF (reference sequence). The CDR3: CATSRGKAGAITDTQYF. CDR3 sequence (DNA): TGTGCCACCAGCAGAGGGAAAGCGGGGGCAATCACAGATACGCAGTATTTT. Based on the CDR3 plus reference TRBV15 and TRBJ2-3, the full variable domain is DAMVIQNPRYQVTQFGKPVTLSCSQTLNHNVMYWYQQKSSQAPKLLFHYYDKDFNNEADTPDNFQSRRPNTSFCFLDIRSPGLGDTAMYLCATSRGKAGAITDTQYFGPGTRLTVL.

CDR3 bases: TGTGCCAGCAGCTCCCCATCTAGCGGCTCCTACAATGAGCAGTTCTTC. Residues: CASSSPSSGSYNEQFF. V gene TRBV7-9 combines with J gene TRBJ2-1; 7 bases align to TRBD2. The CDR3 covers 16 residues. V trimming: 4 bases; J trimming: 0 bases; junction bases outside the gene matches: 6. Looked up from germline, CDR1 is SEHNR and CDR2 is FQNEAQ (reference sequence).

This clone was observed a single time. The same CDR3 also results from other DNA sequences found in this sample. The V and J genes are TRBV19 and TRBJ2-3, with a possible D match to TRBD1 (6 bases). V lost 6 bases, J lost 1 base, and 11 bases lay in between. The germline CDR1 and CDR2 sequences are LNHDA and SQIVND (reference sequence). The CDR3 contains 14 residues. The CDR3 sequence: CASSLGGGTDTQYF. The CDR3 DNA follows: TGTGCCAGTAGCCTAGGGGGTGGCACAGATACGCAGTATTTT.

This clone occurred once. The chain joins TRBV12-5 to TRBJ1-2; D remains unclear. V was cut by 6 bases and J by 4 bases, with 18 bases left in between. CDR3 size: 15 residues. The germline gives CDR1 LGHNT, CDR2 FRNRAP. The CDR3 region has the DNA TGTGCTAGTGGGACTTCACCGGACGGACGCTATGGCTACACCTTC. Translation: CASGTSPDGRYGYTF.

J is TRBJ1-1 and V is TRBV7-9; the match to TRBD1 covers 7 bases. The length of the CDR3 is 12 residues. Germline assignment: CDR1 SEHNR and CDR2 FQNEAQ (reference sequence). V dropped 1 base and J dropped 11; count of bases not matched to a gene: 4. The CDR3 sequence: CASSLETGMAFF. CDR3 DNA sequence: TGTGCCAGCAGCTTAGAGACAGGGATGGCTTTCTTT.

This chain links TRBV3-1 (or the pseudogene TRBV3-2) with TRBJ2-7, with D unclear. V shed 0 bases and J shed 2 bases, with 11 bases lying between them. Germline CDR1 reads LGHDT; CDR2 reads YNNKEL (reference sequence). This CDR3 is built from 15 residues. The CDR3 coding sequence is TGTGCCAGCAGCCAAGATCTAGTCAGAACCTACGAGCAGTACTTC. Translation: CASSQDLVRTYEQYF.